This entry lists 3 T cell receptor beta chains sequenced from one sample in a study of breast tumors, draining lymph nodes, adjacent tissues. Axillary draining lymph nodes of breast cancer patients supplied the node samples. TCRdb fed the multiplex PCR reads into MiXCR, producing one record per CDR3 protein. The table includes some 150,000 distinct CDR3 sequences, 20% to 25% detected once. The sample consisted of axillary lymph node tissue. These receptors all stem from a female donor with breast cancer. Some clones in this sample may be carry-over from other donors' samples.

There are many counts of this clonotype. V usage is TRBV9 and J usage is TRBJ2-3; 11 bases align to TRBD2. The CDR3 totals 15 residues. After removal of 5 bases from V and 1 base from J, the junction contained 3 bases not matched to a gene. In germline, CDR1 is SGDLS, CDR2 YYNGEE. The CDR3 coding sequence is TGTGCCAGCAGGGTGGGACTAGCGGGCACAGATACGCAGTATTTT. Translated, it gives CASRVGLAGTDTQYF.

Turning to this clonotype: This may be a read error: a much more frequent sequence differs by one nucleotide. The CDR3 sequence: CASSPNPESYEQCF. DNA for the CDR3: TGTGCCAGCTCACCAAACCCAGAATCCTACGAGCAGTGCTTC. This chain connects TRBV18 to TRBJ2-7; no reliable D call. Germline values: CDR1 KGHSH, CDR2 LQKENI. The CDR3 loop spans 14 amino acids.

V is TRBV5-5 and J is TRBJ2-5, with 10 nucleotides matching TRBD1. This CDR3 region has 16 residues. Trimming at V came to 2 bases and at J to 2 bases, leaving 6 bases not matched to a gene. The germline gives CDR1 SGHKS, CDR2 YYEKEE (reference sequence). The CDR3 is CASSFAGDRGQETQYF. The CDR3 DNA follows: TGTGCCAGCAGCTTTGCTGGGGACAGGGGACAAGAGACCCAGTACTTC. Full variable domain (remainder filled in from reference TRBV5-5 and TRBJ2-5): DAGVTQSPTHLIKTRGQQVTLRCSPISGHKSVSWYQQVLGQGPQFIFQYYEKEERGRGNFPDRFSARQFPNYSSELNVNALLLGDSALYLCASSFAGDRGQETQYFGPGTRLLVL.